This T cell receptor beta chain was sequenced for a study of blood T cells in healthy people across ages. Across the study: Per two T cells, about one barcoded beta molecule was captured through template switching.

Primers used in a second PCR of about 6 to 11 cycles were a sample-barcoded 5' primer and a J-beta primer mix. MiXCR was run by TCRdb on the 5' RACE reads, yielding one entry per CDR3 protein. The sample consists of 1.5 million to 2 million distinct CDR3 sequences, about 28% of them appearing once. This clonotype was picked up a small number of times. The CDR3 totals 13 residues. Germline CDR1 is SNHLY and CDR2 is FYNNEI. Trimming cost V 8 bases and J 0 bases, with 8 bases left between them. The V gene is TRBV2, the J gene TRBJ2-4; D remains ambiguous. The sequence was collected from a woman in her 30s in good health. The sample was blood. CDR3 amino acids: CASDALAKNIQYF. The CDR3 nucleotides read TGTGCCAGCGACGCTTTAGCCAAAAACATTCAGTACTTC.